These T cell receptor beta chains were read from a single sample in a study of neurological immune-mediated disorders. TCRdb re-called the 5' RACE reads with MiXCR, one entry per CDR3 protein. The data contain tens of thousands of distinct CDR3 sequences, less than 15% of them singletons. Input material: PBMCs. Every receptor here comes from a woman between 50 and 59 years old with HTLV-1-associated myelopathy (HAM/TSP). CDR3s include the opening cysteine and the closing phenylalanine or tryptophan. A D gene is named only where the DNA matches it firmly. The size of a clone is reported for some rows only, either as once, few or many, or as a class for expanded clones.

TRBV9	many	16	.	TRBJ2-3	TGTGCCAGCAGCGTAGGAGGAAGGGGCTACACAGATACGCAGTATTTT	CASSVGGRGYTDTQYF
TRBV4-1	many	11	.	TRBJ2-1	TGCGCCAGCAGCAATTACAATGAGCAGTTCTTC	CASSNYNEQFF
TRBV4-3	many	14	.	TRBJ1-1	TGCGCCAGCAGCCAAGGTCATGGAGTCACTGAAGCTTTCTTT	CASSQGHGVTEAFF
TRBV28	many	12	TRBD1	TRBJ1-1	TGTGCCAGCAGTTTGGACAGGGCTGAAGCTTTCTTT	CASSLDRAEAFF
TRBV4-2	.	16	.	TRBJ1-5	TGTGCCAGCAGCCCGGCGGGAGACCCCATCAATCAGCCCCCGCATTTT	CASSPAGDPINQPPHF
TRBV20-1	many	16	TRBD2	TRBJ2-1	TGCAGTGCTAGAGACTGGACTAGCTTCTCCTACAATGAGCAGTTCTTC	CSARDWTSFSYNEQFF
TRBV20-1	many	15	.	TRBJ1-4	TGCAGTGCTAGAGATGGAGGGTCCTCGAATGAAAAACTGTTTTTT	CSARDGGSSNEKLFF
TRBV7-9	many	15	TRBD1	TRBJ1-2	TGTGCCAGCAGCTTATTACTGTCAGGGGGCTATGGCTACACCTTC	CASSLLLSGGYGYTF
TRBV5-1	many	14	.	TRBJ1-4	TGCGCCAGCAGCTTGGAGACAACTAATGAAAAACTGTTTTTT	CASSLETTNEKLFF
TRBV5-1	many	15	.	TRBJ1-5	TGCGCCAGCAGCGAGGGACACAATAGCAATCAGCCCCAGCATTTT	CASSEGHNSNQPQHF
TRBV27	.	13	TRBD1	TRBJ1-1	TGTGCCAGGGGACAGGGAGAATTGACTGAAGATTTATTT	CARGQGELTEDLF
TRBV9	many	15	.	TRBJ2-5	TGTGCCAGCAGCGTCGTACAGGGAGGCCAAGAGACCCAGTACTTC	CASSVVQGGQETQYF
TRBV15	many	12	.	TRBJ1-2	TGTGCCACCAGCAGAGATATCGGGCTATCCGCCTTC	CATSRDIGLSAF
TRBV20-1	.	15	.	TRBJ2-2	TGCAGTGCTAGTGACCCCCTAGCGAACACCGGGGAGCTGTTTTTT	CSASDPLANTGELFF
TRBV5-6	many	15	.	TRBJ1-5	TGTGCCAGCAGCCCGGGGCCTTATAGCAATCAGCCCCAGCATTTT	CASSPGPYSNQPQHF
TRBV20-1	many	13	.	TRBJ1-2	TGCAGTGCTAGAAACCCGGGCTACTATGGCTACACCTTC	CSARNPGYYGYTF
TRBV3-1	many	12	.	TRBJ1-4	TGTGCCAGCAGCCGGGCTGGGGAAAAACTGTTTTTT	CASSRAGEKLFF
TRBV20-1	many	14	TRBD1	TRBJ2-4	TGCAGTGCTAGACTAAGGGGGCCCAAAAACATTCAGTACTTC	CSARLRGPKNIQYF
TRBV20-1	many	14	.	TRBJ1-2	TGCAGTGCTAGAGAACTGAGTTTCCTCTATGGCTACACCTTC	CSARELSFLYGYTF
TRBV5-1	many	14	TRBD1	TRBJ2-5	TGCGCCAGCAGCTTTCAGGGGGCAGACGAGACCCAGTACTTC	CASSFQGADETQYF